The rows below give T cell receptor beta chains drawn from one sample of a study of beta chain features in type 1 diabetes. Assay: immunoSEQ multiplex PCR; the TCRdb copy retains only in-frame clones and omits some. Of 400,000 to 450,000 clones detected, more than 11% appear once; the ten largest clones hold less than 0.04%. The sequenced sample was naive CD4+ T cells from blood. These receptors came from a man aged 30 to 45 in good health. Both conserved end residues are part of each CDR3. The D gene is left open where the match is weak. Size is omitted from some rows. Given values are once, few, many or a class for expanded clones.

clone size: few
J gene: TRBJ2-1
D gene: -
V gene: TRBV4-3
CDR3 protein: CASSQDAAGYNEQFF
CDR3 DNA: TGCGCCAGCAGCCAAGATGCGGCAGGCTACAATGAGCAGTTCTTC

clone size: -
J gene: TRBJ2-1
D gene: -
V gene: TRBV6-1
CDR3 protein: CASSLAGLDNEQFF
CDR3 DNA: TGTGCCAGCAGTCTGGCGGGATTGGACAATGAGCAGTTCTTC

clone size: -
J gene: TRBJ1-1
D gene: -
V gene: TRBV7-2
CDR3 protein: CASSLVGGWGTMNTEAFF
CDR3 DNA: TGTGCCAGCAGCTTAGTAGGAGGTTGGGGTACTATGAACACTGAAGCTTTCTTT

clone size: -
J gene: TRBJ2-3
D gene: -
V gene: TRBV29-1
CDR3 protein: CSLAGGRGTDTQYF
CDR3 DNA: TGCAGCCTCGCTGGGGGGCGAGGCACAGATACGCAGTATTTT

clone size: few
J gene: TRBJ2-7
D gene: -
V gene: TRBV7-2
CDR3 protein: CASSLGSRRSYEQYF
CDR3 DNA: TGTGCCAGCAGCTTGGGGTCTCGACGGAGCTACGAGCAGTACTTC

clone size: -
J gene: TRBJ2-6
D gene: -
V gene: TRBV30
CDR3 protein: CAWSPQRAGSSGANVLTF
CDR3 DNA: TGTGCCTGGAGTCCCCAGAGGGCGGGGAGCTCTGGGGCCAACGTCCTGACTTTC

clone size: few
J gene: TRBJ2-2
D gene: -
V gene: TRBV7-9
CDR3 protein: CASSLALATGELFF
CDR3 DNA: TGTGCCAGCAGCTTAGCGTTGGCCACCGGGGAGCTGTTTTTT

clone size: few
J gene: TRBJ2-5
D gene: TRBD2
V gene: TRBV13
CDR3 protein: CASSPNLEAGGQETQYF
CDR3 DNA: TGTGCCAGCAGCCCGAATCTAGAGGCGGGGGGGCAAGAGACCCAGTACTTC

clone size: -
J gene: TRBJ2-7
D gene: -
V gene: TRBV4-3
CDR3 protein: CASSQARQGIYEQYF
CDR3 DNA: TGCGCCAGCAGCCAAGCTCGGCAGGGTATCTACGAGCAGTACTTC

clone size: few
J gene: TRBJ1-1
D gene: -
V gene: TRBV15
CDR3 protein: CATSAPMNTEAFF
CDR3 DNA: TGTGCCACCTCGGCACCTATGAACACTGAAGCTTTCTTT

clone size: few
J gene: TRBJ2-1
D gene: TRBD2
V gene: TRBV5-4
CDR3 protein: CASSWSAGGLYNEQFF
CDR3 DNA: TGTGCCAGCAGCTGGTCAGCGGGAGGGCTTTACAATGAGCAGTTCTTC

clone size: -
J gene: TRBJ2-2
D gene: TRBD1
V gene: TRBV5-4
CDR3 protein: CASSLAGGNTGELFF
CDR3 DNA: TGTGCCAGCAGCTTGGCAGGGGGGAACACCGGGGAGCTGTTTTTT

clone size: few
J gene: TRBJ2-1
D gene: -
V gene: TRBV19
CDR3 protein: CASSIAIGLGNEQFF
CDR3 DNA: TGTGCCAGTAGTATAGCGATAGGGTTGGGCAATGAGCAGTTCTTC

clone size: -
J gene: TRBJ2-5
D gene: -
V gene: TRBV7-9
CDR3 protein: CASSLQGETQYF
CDR3 DNA: TGTGCCAGCAGCTTACAAGGGGAGACCCAGTACTTC

clone size: -
J gene: TRBJ2-2
D gene: TRBD2
V gene: TRBV7-2
CDR3 protein: CASSVAGGVKGLFF
CDR3 DNA: TGTGCCAGCAGCGTCGCGGGGGGCGTGAAGGGGCTGTTTTTT

clone size: -
J gene: TRBJ1-1
D gene: -
V gene: TRBV20-1
CDR3 protein: CSAIRTTEAFF
CDR3 DNA: TGCAGTGCTATAAGAACCACTGAAGCTTTCTTT

clone size: -
J gene: TRBJ1-1
D gene: -
V gene: TRBV14
CDR3 protein: CASSQELNTEAFF
CDR3 DNA: TGTGCCAGCAGCCAAGAGCTGAACACTGAAGCTTTCTTT

clone size: few
J gene: TRBJ2-1
D gene: -
V gene: TRBV7-9
CDR3 protein: CASSLSGDPDHEQFF
CDR3 DNA: TGTGCCAGCAGCTTATCAGGGGATCCCGATCATGAGCAGTTCTTC

clone size: few
J gene: TRBJ1-1
D gene: -
V gene: TRBV18
CDR3 protein: CASSPARTAAEAFF
CDR3 DNA: TGTGCCAGCTCACCCGCGAGGACAGCTGCTGAAGCTTTCTTT

clone size: -
J gene: TRBJ2-3
D gene: -
V gene: TRBV7-3
CDR3 protein: CASSFSGPTDTQYF
CDR3 DNA: TGTGCCAGCAGCTTTAGCGGACCCACAGATACGCAGTATTTT

clone size: few
J gene: TRBJ2-3
D gene: -
V gene: TRBV6-5
CDR3 protein: CASSYNGVATDTQYF
CDR3 DNA: TGTGCCAGCAGTTACAACGGGGTAGCCACAGATACGCAGTATTTT

clone size: -
J gene: TRBJ2-3
D gene: -
V gene: TRBV9
CDR3 protein: CASSVMAGSTDTQYF
CDR3 DNA: TGTGCCAGCAGCGTAATGGCGGGAAGCACAGATACGCAGTATTTT

clone size: -
J gene: TRBJ2-3
D gene: TRBD2
V gene: TRBV7-6
CDR3 protein: CASSLAPTSSTDTQYF
CDR3 DNA: TGTGCCAGCAGCTTAGCCCCGACTAGCAGCACAGATACGCAGTATTTT

clone size: few
J gene: TRBJ1-1
D gene: -
V gene: TRBV7-9
CDR3 protein: CASSLGHQRPAFF
CDR3 DNA: TGTGCCAGCAGCTTAGGACATCAGCGACCAGCTTTCTTT

clone size: -
J gene: TRBJ1-2
D gene: -
V gene: TRBV19
CDR3 protein: CATQRAGIYGYTF
CDR3 DNA: TGTGCCACCCAGAGGGCGGGCATCTATGGCTACACCTTC

clone size: -
J gene: TRBJ1-1
D gene: -
V gene: TRBV2
CDR3 protein: CASNRENTEAFF
CDR3 DNA: TGTGCCAGCAACAGGGAGAACACTGAAGCTTTCTTT

clone size: -
J gene: TRBJ2-1
D gene: TRBD1
V gene: TRBV27
CDR3 protein: CASTTGQINEQFF
CDR3 DNA: TGTGCCAGCACCACGGGACAGATCAATGAGCAGTTCTTC